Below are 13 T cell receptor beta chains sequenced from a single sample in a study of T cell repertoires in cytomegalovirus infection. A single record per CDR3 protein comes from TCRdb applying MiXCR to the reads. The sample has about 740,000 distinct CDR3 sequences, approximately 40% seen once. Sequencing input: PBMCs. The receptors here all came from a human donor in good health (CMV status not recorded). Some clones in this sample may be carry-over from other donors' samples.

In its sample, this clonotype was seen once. CDR3 DNA: TGTGCCAGCAGTGAGCGACAGGGCTACGAGCAGTACTTC. Amino acids: CASSERQGYEQYF. The V call is TRBV28, the J call TRBJ2-7, with TRBD1 matching 7 bases. The CDR3 runs to 13 residues. Germline assignment: CDR1 MDHEN and CDR2 SYDVKM. V shed 5 bases and J 3 bases; nucleotides not matched to a gene: 4.

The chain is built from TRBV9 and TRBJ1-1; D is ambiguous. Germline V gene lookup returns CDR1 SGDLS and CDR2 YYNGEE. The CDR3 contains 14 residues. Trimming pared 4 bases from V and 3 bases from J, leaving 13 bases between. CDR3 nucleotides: TGTGCCAGCAGCTTCAGTGCGCGTGACACTGAAGCTTTCTTT. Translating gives CASSFSARDTEAFF.

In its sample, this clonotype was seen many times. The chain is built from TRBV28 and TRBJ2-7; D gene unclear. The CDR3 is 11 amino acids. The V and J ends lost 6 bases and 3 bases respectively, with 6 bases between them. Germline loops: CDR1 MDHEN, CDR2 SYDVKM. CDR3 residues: CASRARYEQYF. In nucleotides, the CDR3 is TGTGCCAGCAGGGCCCGCTACGAGCAGTACTTC. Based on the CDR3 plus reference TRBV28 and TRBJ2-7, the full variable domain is DVKVTQSSRYLVKRTGEKVFLECVQDMDHENMFWYRQDPGLGLRLIYFSYDVKMKEKGDIPEGYSVSREKKERFSLILESASTNQTSMYLCASRARYEQYFGPGTRLTVT.

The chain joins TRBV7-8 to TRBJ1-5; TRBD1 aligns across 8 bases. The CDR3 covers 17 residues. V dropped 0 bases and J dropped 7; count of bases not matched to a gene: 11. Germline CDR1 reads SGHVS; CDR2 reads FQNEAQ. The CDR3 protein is CASSLASRTGRRQPQHF. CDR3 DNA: TGTGCCAGCAGCTTAGCGAGTAGGACAGGGAGGCGGCAGCCCCAGCATTTT.

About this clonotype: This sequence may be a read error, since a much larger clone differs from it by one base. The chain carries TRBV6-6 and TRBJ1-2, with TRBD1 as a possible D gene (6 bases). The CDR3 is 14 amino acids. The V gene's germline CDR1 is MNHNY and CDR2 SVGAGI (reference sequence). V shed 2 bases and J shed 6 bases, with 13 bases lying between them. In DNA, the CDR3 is TGTGCCAGCAGTTACGCTACGGGGGCGAATGGCTACACCTTC. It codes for CASSYATGANGYTF.

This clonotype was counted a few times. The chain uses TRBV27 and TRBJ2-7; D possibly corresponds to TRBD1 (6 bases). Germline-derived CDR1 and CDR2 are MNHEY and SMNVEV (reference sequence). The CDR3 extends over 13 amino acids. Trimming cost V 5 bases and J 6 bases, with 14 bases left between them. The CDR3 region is CASSLAGTTEQYF. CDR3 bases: TGTGCCAGCAGTCTCGCCGGGACAACCGAGCAGTACTTC.

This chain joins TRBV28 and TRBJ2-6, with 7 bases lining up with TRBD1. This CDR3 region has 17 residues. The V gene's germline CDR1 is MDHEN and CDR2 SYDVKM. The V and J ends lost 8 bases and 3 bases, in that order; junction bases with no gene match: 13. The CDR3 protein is CASGSGQLLFGANVLTF. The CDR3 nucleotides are TGTGCCAGCGGGTCGGGACAGCTCCTATTTGGGGCCAACGTCCTGACTTTC.

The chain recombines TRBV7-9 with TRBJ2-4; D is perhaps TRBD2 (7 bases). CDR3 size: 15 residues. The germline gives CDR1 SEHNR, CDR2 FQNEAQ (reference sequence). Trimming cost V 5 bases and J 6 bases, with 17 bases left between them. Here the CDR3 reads CASSPPAGAVNIQYF. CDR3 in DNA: TGTGCCAGCAGCCCACCGGCGGGGGCGGTAAACATTCAGTACTTC.

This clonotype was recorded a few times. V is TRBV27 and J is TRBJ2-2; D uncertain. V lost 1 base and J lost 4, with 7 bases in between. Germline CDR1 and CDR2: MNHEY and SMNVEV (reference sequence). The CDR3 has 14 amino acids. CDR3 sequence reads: CASSLFPATGELFF. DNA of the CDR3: TGTGCCAGCAGTTTATTCCCCGCCACCGGGGAGCTGTTTTTT.

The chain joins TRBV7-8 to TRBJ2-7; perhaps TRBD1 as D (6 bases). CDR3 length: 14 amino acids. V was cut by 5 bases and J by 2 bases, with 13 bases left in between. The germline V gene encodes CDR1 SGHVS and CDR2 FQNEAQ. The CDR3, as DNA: TGTGCCAGCAGCCCGCCTACAGGGCCCTACGAGCAGTACTTC. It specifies CASSPPTGPYEQYF. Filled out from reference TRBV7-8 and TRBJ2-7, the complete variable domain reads GAGVSQSPRYKVAKRGQDVALRCDPISGHVSLFWYQQALGQGPEFLTYFQNEAQLDKSGLPSDRFFAERPEGSVSTLKIQRTQQEDSAVYLCASSPPTGPYEQYFGPGTRLTVT.

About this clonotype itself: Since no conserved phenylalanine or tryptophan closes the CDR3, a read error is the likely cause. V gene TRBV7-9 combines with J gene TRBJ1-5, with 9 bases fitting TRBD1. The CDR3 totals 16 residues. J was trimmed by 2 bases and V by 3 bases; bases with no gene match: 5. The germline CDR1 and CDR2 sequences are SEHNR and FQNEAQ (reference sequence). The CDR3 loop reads CASSFNRGPGNQPQHS. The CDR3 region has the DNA TGTGCCAGCAGCTTTAACAGGGGGCCGGGCAATCAGCCCCAGCATTCT.

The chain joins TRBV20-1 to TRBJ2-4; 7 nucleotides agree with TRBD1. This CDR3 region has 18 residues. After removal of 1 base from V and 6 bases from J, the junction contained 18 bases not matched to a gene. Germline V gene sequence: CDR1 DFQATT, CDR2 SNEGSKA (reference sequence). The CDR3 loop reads CSARALSLTGWDGNIQYF. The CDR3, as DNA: TGCAGTGCTAGAGCACTAAGCCTGACAGGGTGGGATGGAAACATTCAGTACTTC.

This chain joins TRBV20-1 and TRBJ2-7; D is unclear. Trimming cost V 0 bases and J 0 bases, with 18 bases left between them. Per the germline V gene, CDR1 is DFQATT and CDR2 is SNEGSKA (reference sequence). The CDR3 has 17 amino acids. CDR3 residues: CSARDLIGPLNSYEQYF. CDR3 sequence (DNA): TGCAGTGCTAGAGATCTCATAGGGCCCCTGAACTCCTACGAGCAGTACTTC.